This TCR beta chain was sequenced for a study of shared clonotypes between healthy human individuals. The overall study: Donors had three CD4 naive, three CD4 memory, two CD8 naive and one CD8 memory plate apiece.

CDR1 and CDR2 from the germline V gene are MRHNA and SNTAGT. The CDR3 is made up of 15 amino acids. The V end lost 1 base, the J end lost 6 bases, and 12 bases lay between the germline ends. Notes on this clone: Antigen unknown.

Method: immunoSEQ multiplex PCR; TCRdb's copy keeps in-frame clones and lacks some. The sample shows over a million clones, roughly 96% of them seen only once. Study outcomes and limitations: Clonotype sharing among donors was expected to depend on sequencing depth. Rarefaction analysis demonstrated incomplete sorted-subset sequencing notwithstanding large depth.

This TCR was recovered from a young man in good health. Input material: naive CD4+ T cells sorted from blood. Subset meaning: CD45RA+ positively selected. J is TRBJ1-4 and V is TRBV6-4; D uncertain. The CDR3 spells CASSDFKDLDEKLFF. CDR3 bases: TGTGCCAGCAGTGACTTTAAGGACCTGGATGAAAAACTGTTTTTT.